This is a list of T cell receptor beta chains from one sample in a study of blood T cell repertoires in COVID-19. Measured with immunoSEQ multiplex PCR; TCRdb has only the in-frame clones, and not every one. The sample holds around 31,000 clones, 86% seen once. Sequenced input: peripheral blood. The receptor source for this set is a human donor with active COVID-19. The donor label of this sample is uncertain. Both conserved end residues are part of each CDR3.

>TRBV3-1/TRBV3-2|TRBJ2-1
CASSRTSGGRNEQFF
>TRBV6-5|TRBJ1-2
CASSRQGSGYTF
>TRBV7-9|TRBJ2-5
CASSLSTARGETQYF
>TRBV6-1|TRBJ2-7
CASSVAGRGREQYF
>TRBV5-1|TRBJ1-2
CASSLLSSGGYGYTF
>TRBV25-1|TRBJ2-7
CASSASGYSSYEQYF
>TRBV4-1|TRBJ2-1
CASSQERTSGVDNEQFF
>TRBV18|TRBJ2-7
CASSPGGQEPYEQYF
>TRBV6-2/TRBV6-3|TRBJ2-3
CASSYSPGLAGVSTDTQYF
>TRBV28|TRBJ1-4
CASSLKGTVATNEKLFF
>TRBV7-8|TRBJ2-7
CASSAGQGNEQYF
>TRBV5-1|TRBJ2-1
CASSPDFYNEQFF
>TRBV12-3/TRBV12-4|TRBJ2-7
CASSLAGSYEQYF
>TRBV9|TRBJ2-1
CASSPNSYNEQFF
>TRBV19|TRBJ2-1
CASSPAGTSSNEQFF
>TRBV2|TRBJ1-5
CASSEMTGGNQPQHF
>TRBV10-3|TRBJ2-1
CAISEQASGGNEQFF
>TRBV4-3|TRBJ2-1
CASSLSGTSYNEQFF
>TRBV5-8|TRBJ2-7
CASSKLAGGAYEQYF
>TRBV7-9|TRBJ2-2
CASSVASGGFTNTGELFF
>TRBV9|TRBJ1-4
CASSVVGGTVGEKLFF
>TRBV11-2|TRBJ2-3
CASSLGLGASTDTQYF
>TRBV2|TRBJ2-3
CASSITGDTQYF
>TRBV4-1|TRBJ2-3
CASSQDPPSGFADTQYF
>TRBV7-2|TRBJ2-7
CASSSRGTSGRAYEQYF
>TRBV3-1/TRBV3-2|TRBJ1-2
CASSQESGQGGLDYGYTF
>TRBV29-1|TRBJ2-5
CSVESGQGETQYF
>TRBV27|TRBJ2-7
CASSPGTAPRSEQYF
>TRBV24-1|TRBJ1-4
CATSDTGVEKLFF
>TRBV5-1|TRBJ2-2
CASSLGQKTNTGELFF
>TRBV28|TRBJ1-6
CASTQGFSSPLHF
>TRBV6-4|TRBJ2-3
CAHPPGGPLEGGADTQYF
>TRBV3-1/TRBV3-2|TRBJ2-7
CASSQVPGQGVYEQYF
>TRBV19|TRBJ1-1
CASSMSPQGQDTEAFF
>TRBV7-2|TRBJ2-7
CASSLSGTGVYEQYF
>TRBV10-1|TRBJ2-3
CASSGEVDTQYF
>TRBV2|TRBJ2-5
CASRHQDRGETQYF
>TRBV5-6|TRBJ1-3
CASSLQVNSGNTIYF
>TRBV7-2|TRBJ2-1
CASIPGLASLSSYNEQFF
>TRBV29-1|TRBJ1-1
CSVEGQLNTEAFF
>TRBV24-1|TRBJ2-1
CATSDSASGVKRDEQFF